A single sample gave rise to the 20 T cell receptor beta chains below, sequenced in a study of control samples from healthy donors and cancer patients. The data were produced by immunoSEQ multiplex PCR, yet TCRdb's version contains in-frame clones alone and is incomplete. This table has 35,000 to 55,000 clones, around 70% appearing once. Specimen: formalin-fixed, paraffin-embedded tissue. These receptor sequences come from a male donor with melanoma.

This chain uses TRBV6-1 with TRBJ1-4; D is possibly TRBD1 (6 bases). V lost 2 bases to trimming and J lost 5 bases, with 12 bases between them. Germline loops: CDR1 MNHNS, CDR2 SASEGT. CDR3 length equals 15 residues. The CDR3 region is CASSELAGVNEKLFF. The CDR3 nucleotides read TGTGCCAGCAGTGAACTGGCAGGGGTAAATGAAAAACTGTTTTTT.

CDR3 sequence (DNA): TGTGCCAGCAGCCAGCTTTTACCGGGACAGGGAAACGAGCAGTACTTC. Its protein product is CASSQLLPGQGNEQYF. V is TRBV14 and J is TRBJ2-7; 9 nucleotides align to TRBD1. V gave up 3 bases and J gave up 5 bases; unmatched junction bases: 11. Germline V gene data show CDR1 as SGHDN and CDR2 as FVKESK. The CDR3 runs to 16 residues.

The chain employs TRBV4-2 and TRBJ2-3; 10 bases match TRBD2. Germline assignment: CDR1 LGHNA and CDR2 YNFKEQ. V lost 0 bases, J lost 5 bases, and 8 bases stayed unmatched. The CDR3 has 17 amino acids. CDR3 amino acids: CASSQDRAAGGIDTQYF. The CDR3 DNA reads as TGTGCCAGCAGCCAAGATCGGGCAGCGGGAGGGATAGATACGCAGTATTTT.

The chain carries TRBV5-1 and TRBJ2-7; D perhaps matches TRBD2 (5 bases). Trimming stripped 1 base from V and 7 bases from J, with 15 bases between. Germline V gives CDR1 SGHRS, CDR2 YFSETQ. This CDR3 spans 14 amino acids. CDR3 region: CASSLYPGIGEQYF. The CDR3 coding sequence is TGCGCCAGCAGCTTGTACCCGGGGATAGGAGAGCAGTACTTC.

The chain employs TRBV28 and TRBJ2-7; D is unresolved. The V gene lost 9 bases and the J gene lost 0 bases, with 21 bases spanning the gap. The CDR3 has 16 residues. Germline loops: CDR1 MDHEN, CDR2 SYDVKM. As DNA, the CDR3 is TGTGCCAGTATCGACTCAGGAAGATATAGCTCCTACGAGCAGTACTTC. The encoded protein is CASIDSGRYSSYEQYF.

The chain links TRBV24-1 to TRBJ1-3; D ambiguous. Trimming left V 5 bases short and J 4 bases short, with 5 bases between. The V gene's germline CDR1 is KGHDR and CDR2 SFDVKD. The CDR3 is 12 residues long. DNA for the CDR3: TGTGCCACCAGTGCCATCGGAAACACCATATATTTT. This encodes CATSAIGNTIYF.

This clone was counted at least ten times. V and J are TRBV28 and TRBJ2-1; no clear D. Germline V CDR1 and CDR2: MDHEN, SYDVKM. V was shortened by 6 bases and J by 0 bases, with 6 bases between the two germline ends. There are 13 residues in the CDR3. The chain's CDR3 is CASRPFSYNEQFF. The CDR3 bases are TGTGCCAGCAGGCCTTTCTCCTACAATGAGCAGTTCTTC.

The chain joins TRBV18 to TRBJ2-7, with 10 bases fitting TRBD1. Trimming removed 5 bases from V and 2 bases from J; junction bases left unmatched: 6. The CDR3 loop spans 15 amino acids. CDR1 and CDR2 (germline): KGHSH, LQKENI. The CDR3 reads CASSVSGTGAYEQYF. The CDR3 DNA reads TGTGCCAGCTCAGTTTCCGGGACAGGGGCCTACGAGCAGTACTTC.

Here the CDR3 DNA reads TGTGCCAGCAGACCTGGGACAAGGGGGGAAGGCTACACCTTC. Amino acid sequence: CASRPGTRGEGYTF. The chain couples TRBV11-2 to TRBJ1-2; tentative D call: TRBD1 (6 bases). CDR3 size: 14 residues. V shed 6 bases and J shed 8 bases, with 19 bases lying between them. The germline V gene has CDR1 SGHAT and CDR2 FQNNGV.

The genes are TRBV19 and TRBJ1-3; D unresolved. The CDR3 extends over 13 amino acids. Germline V gives CDR1 LNHDA, CDR2 SQIVND (reference sequence). The CDR3 loop is CATSRNSGNTIYF. The DNA of the CDR3 is TGTGCGACTTCTCGGAACTCTGGAAACACCATATATTTT. The full variable domain, in which reference TRBV19 and TRBJ1-3 provide the parts outside the CDR3, is DGGITQSPKYLFRKEGQNVTLSCEQNLNHDAMYWYRQDPGQGLRLIYYSQIVNDFQKGDIAEGYSVSREKKESFPLTVTSAQKNPTAFYLCATSRNSGNTIYFGEGSWLTVV.

The genes are TRBV18 and TRBJ2-5; D not resolved. CDR1 KGHSH and CDR2 LQKENI come from the germline V gene. The V end was cut by 6 bases, the J end by 4 bases, with 12 bases between. The CDR3 runs 13 residues. CDR3 amino acids: CASSMGMGETQYF. The CDR3 bases are TGTGCCAGCTCTATGGGGATGGGAGAGACCCAGTACTTC.

This clone turned up a few times. The chain joins TRBV29-1 to TRBJ2-7; weak D call: TRBD1 (6 bases). Trimming cost V 6 bases and J 3 bases, with 15 bases left between them. Germline V gene sequence: CDR1 SQVTM, CDR2 ANQGSEA. This CDR3 comprises 13 residues. The DNA for the CDR3 is TGCAGCGTCTCACCCCTAGGGGGCTACGAGCAGTACTTC. This translates into CSVSPLGGYEQYF.

This clone appeared many times. The chain uses TRBV10-3 and TRBJ1-4; D is undetermined. Germline V gene lookup returns CDR1 ENHRY and CDR2 SYGVKD. The CDR3 has 13 residues. V gave up 2 bases and J gave up 4 bases, with 5 bases separating them. The chain's CDR3 is CAISEGGNEKLFF. The CDR3 coding sequence is TGTGCCATCAGTGAGGGCGGTAATGAAAAACTGTTTTTT.

The chain couples TRBV10-3 to TRBJ2-7, with 10 bases matching TRBD2. CDR1 is ENHRY and CDR2 is SYGVKD in the germline V gene. The CDR3 has 13 residues. After removal of 8 bases from V and 7 bases from J, the junction contained 8 bases not matched to a gene. The CDR3 sequence: CAIRAGGPGEQYF. CDR3 bases: TGTGCCATCCGAGCGGGAGGGCCCGGGGAGCAGTACTTC.

The gene calls are TRBV7-9 and TRBJ2-5; the match to TRBD2 covers 12 bases. The CDR3 length is 16 residues. Germline V CDR1 and CDR2: SEHNR, FQNEAQ (reference sequence). The J segment lost 5 bases and the V segment lost 4 bases, leaving 8 bases of the junction unmatched. CDR3 in amino acids: CASSYGLAGKRETQYF. In DNA, the CDR3 is TGTGCCAGCAGCTACGGACTAGCGGGAAAGCGGGAGACCCAGTACTTC.

This clone has just a few counts. The chain has TRBV6-6 and TRBJ2-7; TRBD1 matches at 9 bases. The CDR3 consists of 18 residues. V shed 5 bases and J 0 bases; nucleotides not matched to a gene: 14. Germline assignment: CDR1 MNHNY and CDR2 SVGAGI (reference sequence). DNA for the CDR3: TGTGCCAGCAGTCCCGGGACAGGGTCCCACGGTAGCTCCTACGAGCAGTACTTC. Amino acid sequence: CASSPGTGSHGSSYEQYF.

On this clone itself: Different DNA sequences within this sample yield the same CDR3. The rearrangement joins TRBV5-4 to TRBJ2-6; tentative D call: TRBD2 (6 bases). Trimming took off 0 bases at V and 7 bases at J, with 11 bases between the two ends. Germline V gene sequence: CDR1 SGHNT, CDR2 YYREEE (reference sequence). The length of the CDR3 is 15 residues. CDR3 in DNA: TGTGCCAGCAGCTTGGGGCCGGAGGGAGCCAACGTCCTGACTTTC. Its protein product is CASSLGPEGANVLTF.

The chain couples TRBV11-1 to TRBJ2-5, with 11 bases that match TRBD2. V shed 6 bases, J shed 5 bases, and the junction held 8 bases outside the gene matches. CDR3 size: 15 residues. Germline assignment: CDR1 SGHAT and CDR2 FQDESV (reference sequence). Here the CDR3 DNA reads TGTGCCAGCAGAAGACTAGCGGGGAGCCTGGAGACCCAGTACTTC. Amino acids: CASRRLAGSLETQYF.

V is TRBV7-9 and J is TRBJ1-4; 8 bases align to TRBD1. The CDR3 length is 14 residues. V shed 5 bases and J 8 bases; nucleotides not matched to a gene: 7. Germline CDR1 is SEHNR and CDR2 is FQNEAQ (reference sequence). This CDR3 reads CASSRDRGGEKLFF. The CDR3 region has the DNA TGTGCCAGCAGCCGTGACAGGGGAGGCGAAAAACTGTTTTTT. Combining the CDR3 with reference TRBV7-9 and TRBJ1-4 gives the whole variable domain DTGVSQNPRHKITKRGQNVTFRCDPISEHNRLYWYRQTLGQGPEFLTYFQNEAQLEKSRLLSDRFSAERPKGSFSTLEIQRTEQGDSAMYLCASSRDRGGEKLFFGSGTQLSVL.

V and J are TRBV10-3 and TRBJ2-2; 7 bases match TRBD1. The germline V gene encodes CDR1 ENHRY and CDR2 SYGVKD. The CDR3 is 12 amino acids. Trimming removed 6 bases from V and 6 bases from J; junction bases left unmatched: 1. This chain's CDR3 is CAISQGAGELFF. As DNA, the CDR3 is TGTGCCATCAGCCAGGGGGCCGGGGAGCTGTTTTTT.